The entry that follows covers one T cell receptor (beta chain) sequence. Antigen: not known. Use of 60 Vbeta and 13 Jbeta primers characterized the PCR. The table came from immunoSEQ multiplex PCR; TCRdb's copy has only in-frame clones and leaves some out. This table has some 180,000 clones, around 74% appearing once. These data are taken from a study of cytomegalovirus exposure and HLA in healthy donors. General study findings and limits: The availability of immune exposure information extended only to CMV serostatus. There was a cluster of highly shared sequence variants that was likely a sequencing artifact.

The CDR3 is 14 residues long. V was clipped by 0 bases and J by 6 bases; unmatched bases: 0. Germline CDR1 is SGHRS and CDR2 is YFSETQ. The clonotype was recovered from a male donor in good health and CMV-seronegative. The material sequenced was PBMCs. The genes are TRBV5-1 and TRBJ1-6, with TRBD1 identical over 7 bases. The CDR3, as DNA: TGCGCCAGCAGCTTGGGGACAGGTAATTCACCCCTCCACTTT. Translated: CASSLGTGNSPLHF.